This passage covers 24 T cell receptor beta chains from one sample sequenced in a study of monozygotic twins with inflammatory bowel disease (dated by TCRdb to the late 2010s). The protocol used for the library was 5' RACE. Sequenced using an Illumina HiSeq 2500. TCRdb reprocessed the reads, so every CDR3 protein sequence counts as one entry and DNA is not shown. This specimen's table enumerates about 110,000 distinct CDR3 sequences. 12% of the sample is taken by the ten largest. The material sequenced was blood. The source of these receptors is a human donor with ulcerative colitis or Crohn's disease, or a healthy co-twin of an affected twin (not recorded which).

The chain employs TRBV27 and TRBJ2-1. Germline values: CDR1 MNHEY, CDR2 SMNVEV (reference sequence). The length of the CDR3 is 14 residues. CDR3 region: CASSFRRIGNEQFF.

V is TRBV5-1 and J is TRBJ1-5; TCRdb picks TRBD1, but there is no DNA to check that call. This CDR3 is built from 14 residues. The germline V gene has CDR1 SGHRS and CDR2 YFSETQ. The CDR3: CASSPDRNNQPQHF.

The V call is TRBV5-4, the J call TRBJ1-1; TCRdb proposes TRBD1, but this gene call is untestable without DNA. The CDR3 is made up of 15 amino acids. Germline V gene sequence: CDR1 SGHNT, CDR2 YYREEE (reference sequence). The chain's CDR3 is CASSAGQVWDTEAFF.

The chain carries TRBV2 and TRBJ2-4; TCRdb calls TRBD1, which cannot be checked without DNA. In germline, CDR1 is SNHLY, CDR2 FYNNEI. The CDR3 extends over 14 amino acids. The CDR3 sequence: CASSDSEGVNIQYF.

The V call is TRBV4-3, the J call TRBJ2-2; lacking DNA, the TRBD1 call made by TCRdb goes unchecked. This CDR3 has 15 amino acids. The germline V gene encodes CDR1 LGHNA and CDR2 YSLEER. CDR3 in amino acids: CASSPLGTKGGELFF.

V gene TRBV2 combines with J gene TRBJ2-5; TCRdb picks TRBD1, but there is no DNA to check that call. This CDR3 has 14 residues. Per the germline V gene, CDR1 is SNHLY and CDR2 is FYNNEI. The CDR3 protein is CASSLDRDGETQYF.

J is TRBJ2-5 and V is TRBV20-1; TCRdb names TRBD1, which stays unverified in the absence of DNA. There are 13 residues in the CDR3. Germline CDR1 and CDR2: DFQATT and SNEGSKA (reference sequence). This CDR3 reads CSASGTVQETQYF.

The chain employs TRBV5-1 and TRBJ2-1. The V gene's germline CDR1 is SGHRS and CDR2 YFSETQ. This CDR3 contains 14 residues. CDR3 amino acids: CASSLGTSYNEQFF.

V usage is TRBV20-1 and J usage is TRBJ2-7; TCRdb picks TRBD1, but there is no DNA to check that call. This CDR3 comprises 13 residues. Germline CDR1 reads DFQATT; CDR2 reads SNEGSKA (reference sequence). CDR3 residues: CSAPRGVRYEQYF.

This rearrangement joins TRBV4-1 to TRBJ2-1. Germline V CDR1 and CDR2: MGHRA, YSYEKL. The CDR3 totals 15 residues. The CDR3: CASSQGYSDYNEQFF.

V is TRBV6-2 or TRBV6-3 and J is TRBJ2-1; TCRdb's D call, TRBD2, is unchecked because there is no DNA. CDR1 and CDR2 (germline): MNHEY, SVGEGT. The CDR3 spans 15 residues. The chain's CDR3 is CASRLAGASYNEQFF.

The J gene is TRBJ2-5, the V gene TRBV5-1; TCRdb calls TRBD2, which cannot be checked without DNA. The CDR3 length is 15 residues. From germline, CDR1 is SGHRS and CDR2 YFSETQ. The CDR3 protein is CASSSLAGVQETQYF.

This sequence joins TRBV27 and TRBJ2-1. The CDR3 has 11 amino acids. CDR1 and CDR2 from the germline V gene are MNHEY and SMNVEV (reference sequence). CDR3 amino acids: CASSYSNEQFF.

The chain employs TRBV4-2 and TRBJ2-1; TCRdb reports TRBD2, a call that lacks DNA to check it against. Germline V lookup: CDR1 LGHNA, CDR2 YNFKEQ. The length of the CDR3 is 16 residues. CDR3 protein: CASSQDRAGVTDEQFF.

The chain has TRBV7-6 and TRBJ1-4; TCRdb designates TRBD1, a call that cannot be tested without DNA. The CDR3 is made up of 16 amino acids. Germline V gives CDR1 SGHVS, CDR2 FNYEAQ. The CDR3 spells CASSLGTGRANEKLFF.

The CDR3 reads CASSGGYEQYF. This sequence joins TRBV6-5 and TRBJ2-7; TCRdb's D call, TRBD1, is unchecked because there is no DNA. The V gene's germline CDR1 is MNHEY and CDR2 SVGAGI. The CDR3 covers 11 residues.

The gene calls are TRBV11-1 and TRBJ1-2; without DNA, the TCRdb call of TRBD1 cannot be checked. This CDR3 is 15 amino acids long. CDR1 is SGHAT and CDR2 is FQDESV in the germline V gene (reference sequence). The CDR3 is CASSLGAMASGGYTF.

This rearrangement joins TRBV7-9 to TRBJ2-7. The CDR3 totals 11 residues. Germline assignment: CDR1 SEHNR and CDR2 FQNEAQ (reference sequence). The CDR3 protein is CASAFSYEQYF.

This chain connects TRBV5-1 to TRBJ2-3; lacking DNA, the TRBD1 call made by TCRdb goes unchecked. Germline V gene data show CDR1 as SGHRS and CDR2 as YFSETQ. This CDR3 comprises 13 residues. CDR3 region: CASSAREPYTQYF.

The chain joins TRBV7-7 to TRBJ2-2; absent DNA, TCRdb's TRBD2 call cannot be checked. In germline, CDR1 is SSHAT, CDR2 FNYEAQ (reference sequence). CDR3 length: 18 amino acids. CDR3: CASSLLLVDGLNTGELFF.

This chain links TRBV5-4 with TRBJ2-7. The CDR3 is 15 residues long. Germline CDR1 reads SGHNT; CDR2 reads YYREEE (reference sequence). The CDR3 is CASSFSLESRYEQYF.

This sequence joins TRBV28 and TRBJ2-5; TCRdb calls TRBD2, which cannot be checked without DNA. In germline, CDR1 is MDHEN, CDR2 SYDVKM. This CDR3 contains 15 residues. The CDR3 spells CASSFGTSGMETQYF.

The rearrangement joins TRBV7-9 to TRBJ1-1. The CDR3 length is 14 residues. Germline V lookup: CDR1 SEHNR, CDR2 FQNEAQ (reference sequence). The CDR3 is CASSLESRNTEAFF.

This chain connects TRBV12-3 or TRBV12-4 to TRBJ2-7; TCRdb calls TRBD1, which cannot be checked without DNA. The CDR3 contains 15 residues. The CDR3 here is CASSITGAGSYEQYF.